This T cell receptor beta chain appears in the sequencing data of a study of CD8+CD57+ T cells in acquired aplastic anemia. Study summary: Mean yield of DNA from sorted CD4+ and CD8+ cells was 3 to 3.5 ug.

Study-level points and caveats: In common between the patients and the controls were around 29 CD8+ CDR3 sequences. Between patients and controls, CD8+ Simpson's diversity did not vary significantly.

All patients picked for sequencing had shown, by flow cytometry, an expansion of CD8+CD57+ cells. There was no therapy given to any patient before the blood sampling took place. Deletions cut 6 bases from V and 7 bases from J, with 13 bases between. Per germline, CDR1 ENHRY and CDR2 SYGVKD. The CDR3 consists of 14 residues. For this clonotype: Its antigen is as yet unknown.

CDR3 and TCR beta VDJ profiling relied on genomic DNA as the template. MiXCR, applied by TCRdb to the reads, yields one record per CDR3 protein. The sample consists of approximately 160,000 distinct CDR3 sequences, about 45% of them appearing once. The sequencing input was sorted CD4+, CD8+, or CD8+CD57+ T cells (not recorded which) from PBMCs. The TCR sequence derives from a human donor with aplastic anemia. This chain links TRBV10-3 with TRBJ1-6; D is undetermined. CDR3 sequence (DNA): TGTGCCATCAGCGAAAGGGAGAACAATTCACCCCTCCACTTT. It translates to CAISERENNSPLHF.